The clone carrying this T cell receptor beta chain appeared a few times. Libraries were prepared by immunoSEQ multiplex PCR; TCRdb keeps only in-frame clonotypes and omits some of them. This table has tens of thousands of clones, around 80% appearing once. This specimen belongs to a study of blood T cell repertoires in COVID-19. Turning to the study itself: COVID-19 samples, acute and convalescent, were from the United States, Italy and Spain.

The length of the CDR3 is 15 residues. Germline CDR1 SGHVS, CDR2 FNYEAQ. V was clipped by 4 bases and J by 1 base; unmatched bases: 3. The TCR comes from a man in his fifties or sixties with active or convalescent COVID-19. Source material: peripheral blood. The rearrangement links TRBV7-6 to TRBJ2-1, with 8 bases matching TRBD1. This CDR3 reads CASSSTGGSYNEQFF. The CDR3 DNA follows: TGTGCCAGCAGCTCAACAGGGGGATCCTACAATGAGCAGTTCTTC.